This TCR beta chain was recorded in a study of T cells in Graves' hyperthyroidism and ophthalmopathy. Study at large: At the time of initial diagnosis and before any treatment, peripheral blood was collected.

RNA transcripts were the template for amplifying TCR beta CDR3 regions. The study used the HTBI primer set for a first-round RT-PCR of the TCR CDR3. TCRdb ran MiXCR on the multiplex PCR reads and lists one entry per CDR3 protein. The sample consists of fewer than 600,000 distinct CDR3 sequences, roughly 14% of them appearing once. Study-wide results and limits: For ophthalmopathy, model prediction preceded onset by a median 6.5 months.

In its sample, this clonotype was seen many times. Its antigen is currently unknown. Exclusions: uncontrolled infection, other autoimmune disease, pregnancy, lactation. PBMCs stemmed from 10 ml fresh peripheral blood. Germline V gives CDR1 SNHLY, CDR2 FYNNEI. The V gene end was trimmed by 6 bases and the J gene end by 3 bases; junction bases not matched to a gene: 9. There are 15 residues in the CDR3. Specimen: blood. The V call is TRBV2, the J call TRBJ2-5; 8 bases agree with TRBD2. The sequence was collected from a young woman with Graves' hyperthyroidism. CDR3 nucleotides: TGTGCCAGCAGCCTCGGCCCAGCGGGGGAAGAGACCCAGTACTTC. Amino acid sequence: CASSLGPAGEETQYF.